This TCR beta chain is from a study of T cell changes during pregnancy in multiple sclerosis. This table comes from immunoSEQ multiplex PCR, and its TCRdb copy is limited to in-frame clones, with some not included. The sample includes 50,000 to 75,000 clones, about 94% of them seen just once. CDR3 length: 15 amino acids. Germline V CDR1 and CDR2: GTSNPN, SVGIG (reference sequence). The junction had 10 bases not matched to a gene; V was cut back by 0 bases and J by 6 bases. The source material was CD8+ T cells from peripheral blood mononuclear cells, sampled in the third trimester of pregnancy. The chain recombines TRBV30 with TRBJ1-2, with 7 positions matching TRBD1. The receptor was derived from a female donor with multiple sclerosis, enrolled in a pregnancy study. DNA of the CDR3: TGTGCCTGGAGTGTGACAGGGAGCGGGTTACATGGCTACACCTTC. It encodes CAWSVTGSGLHGYTF.